Below, one T cell receptor (beta chain) is given with its context. TCRdb recomputed calls from the PCR reads with MiXCR, one row per CDR3 protein. The sample carries about 11,000 distinct CDR3 sequences, more than 55% recorded once. These data belong to a study of tumor-infiltrating lymphocytes in oesophageal squamous cell carcinoma. The sequencing sample was made of esophageal tumor tissue. This clonotype originated in a male donor with esophageal squamous cell carcinoma.

CDR3 sequence reads: CASSPFSDTQYF. The DNA for the CDR3 is TGTGCCAGCAGCCCGTTCTCAGATACGCAGTATTTT. The chain is built from TRBV7-8 and TRBJ2-3; D gene unclear. This CDR3 has 12 residues. V shed 5 bases and J shed 4 bases, with 7 bases lying between them. Germline V gene sequence: CDR1 SGHVS, CDR2 FQNEAQ.